One and the same sample provided the 21 T cell receptor beta chains below, sequenced in a study of blood T cell repertoires in COVID-19. Sequenced by immunoSEQ multiplex PCR; TCRdb stores in-frame clones only, minus some. In the table there are around 100,000 clones, roughly 80% of which are singletons. Sequencing used peripheral blood. The receptors shown here come from a man aged 70-80 years with active or convalescent COVID-19.

The V call is TRBV11-2, the J call TRBJ2-2; maybe TRBD2 (6 bases). From germline, CDR1 is SGHAT and CDR2 FQNNGV. The ends were cut back, 0 bases at V and 6 bases at J, with 11 bases in the middle. This CDR3 has 15 residues. The CDR3 spells CASSLDRREAGELFF. The CDR3 nucleotides read TGTGCCAGCAGCTTAGATCGGAGGGAGGCCGGGGAGCTGTTTTTT.

The chain combines TRBV2 with TRBJ1-5, with D possibly being TRBD1 (6 bases). The CDR3 extends over 17 amino acids. Looked up from germline, CDR1 is SNHLY and CDR2 is FYNNEI. Trimming took 6 bases from V and 3 from J, leaving 21 bases between them. The CDR3 here is CASRARWGGEPNQPQHF. The DNA for the CDR3 is TGTGCCAGCAGGGCCCGATGGGGGGGCGAGCCCAATCAGCCCCAGCATTTT.

V usage is TRBV5-6 and J usage is TRBJ1-1; D perhaps matches TRBD1 (5 bases). Germline V CDR1 and CDR2: SGHDT, YYEEEE. The CDR3 is made up of 16 amino acids. V was trimmed by 4 bases and J by 4 bases, leaving 20 bases between them. The CDR3 bases are TGTGCCAGCAGCCCTTGGGGACTCAGGGCGAGCACTGAAGCTTTCTTT. Translation gives CASSPWGLRASTEAFF.

This clone has a single count. CDR3 sequence reads: CASSLRTPQNQPQHF. The CDR3 DNA reads TGTGCCAGCAGTTTAAGGACACCCCAGAATCAGCCCCAGCATTTT. The chain employs TRBV28 and TRBJ1-5; a possible D gene is TRBD1 (5 bases). Germline assignment: CDR1 MDHEN and CDR2 SYDVKM. The V end lost 2 bases, the J end lost 4 bases, and 12 bases lay between the germline ends. The CDR3 loop spans 15 amino acids.

This clone was picked up a small number of times. The chain combines TRBV7-9 with TRBJ1-2; the D gene is possibly TRBD1 (5 bases). The CDR3 totals 16 residues. Germline CDR1 reads SEHNR; CDR2 reads FQNEAQ (reference sequence). V dropped 0 bases and J dropped 8 bases, with 19 bases sitting between them. The CDR3 bases are TGTGCCAGCAGCTTAGCAGGACGGGCAGGGTTTGGCGGCTACACCTTC. This encodes CASSLAGRAGFGGYTF.

This clone was detected only a few times. The chain has TRBV9 and TRBJ1-2; TRBD1 aligns across 7 bases. Germline CDR1 reads SGDLS; CDR2 reads YYNGEE. J was trimmed by 8 bases and V by 4 bases; bases with no gene match: 17. CDR3 length equals 16 residues. The CDR3 region has the DNA TGTGCCAGCAGCCCCCCTGGTTCGGCACAGGGGAAAGGCTACACCTTC. Its protein is CASSPPGSAQGKGYTF. Full variable domain (rest looked up from reference TRBV9 and TRBJ1-2): DSGVTQTPKHLITATGQRVTLRCSPRSGDLSVYWYQQSLDQGLQFLIQYYNGEERAKGNILERFSAQQFPDLHSELNLSSLELGDSALYFCASSPPGSAQGKGYTFGSGTRLTVV.

The chain is built from TRBV18 and TRBJ1-5; 8 positions agree with TRBD1. Germline lookup yields CDR1 KGHSH and CDR2 LQKENI. V lost 3 bases and J lost 5; bases outside the gene matches: 6. This CDR3 has 15 amino acids. The CDR3 is CASSPSGGTDQPQHF. CDR3 nucleotide sequence: TGTGCCAGCTCACCTTCAGGGGGCACGGATCAGCCCCAGCATTTT. Looking up the rest from reference TRBV18 and TRBJ1-5 gives the full variable domain: NAGVMQNPRHLVRRRGQEARLRCSPMKGHSHVYWYRQLPEEGLKFMVYLQKENIIDESGMPKERFSAEFPKEGPSILRIQQVVRGDSAAYFCASSPSGGTDQPQHFGDGTRLSIL.

The chain links TRBV4-1 to TRBJ1-4, with TRBD1 identical over 7 bases. V shed 0 bases and J 11 bases; nucleotides not matched to a gene: 9. CDR1 MGHRA and CDR2 YSYEKL come from the germline V gene. The CDR3 is made up of 15 amino acids. CDR3 sequence (DNA): TGCGCCAGCAGCCAAGAACCGAGACAGGGTAGGAAACTGTTTTTT. It yields the protein CASSQEPRQGRKLFF.

J is TRBJ2-7 and V is TRBV7-6, with TRBD2 identical over 14 bases. The CDR3 has 17 amino acids. V was clipped by 4 bases and J by 8 bases; unmatched bases: 13. The germline V gene has CDR1 SGHVS and CDR2 FNYEAQ. As DNA, the CDR3 is TGTGCCAGCAGCTCTGCCGGGACTAGCGGGAGTGTCTTGAAGCAGTACTTC. It encodes CASSSAGTSGSVLKQYF.

V gene TRBV5-1 combines with J gene TRBJ2-1, with D possibly TRBD2 on 6 matching bases. The CDR3 has 14 amino acids. Trimming cost V 5 bases and J 0 bases, with 9 bases left between them. Germline V gene sequence: CDR1 SGHRS, CDR2 YFSETQ. CDR3 in DNA: TGCGCCAGCAGTGGAGGGAGCTCCTACAATGAGCAGTTCTTC. Protein: CASSGGSSYNEQFF.

This clone occurred a few times. V gene TRBV3-1 (or the pseudogene TRBV3-2) combines with J gene TRBJ2-6; tentative D call: TRBD2 (5 bases). CDR3 size: 16 residues. CDR1 and CDR2 from the germline V gene are LGHDT and YNNKEL (reference sequence). V lost 2 bases and J 2 bases, leaving 10 bases between the germline ends. CDR3 sequence (DNA): TGTGCCAGCAGCCAATCCGGGAAGGCTGGGGCCAACGTCCTGACTTTC. It yields the protein CASSQSGKAGANVLTF.

A remark on this clone: Other DNA sequences in this specimen translate into the identical CDR3. The V call is TRBV3-1 (or the pseudogene TRBV3-2), the J call TRBJ1-1; 7 bases are a match to TRBD1. V dropped 4 bases and J dropped 2; count of bases not matched to a gene: 4. Germline V lookup: CDR1 LGHDT, CDR2 YNNKEL (reference sequence). The CDR3 contains 14 residues. CDR3 in DNA: TGTGCCAGCAGCCTGCAGGGGGGAAACACTGAAGCTTTCTTT. Its protein product is CASSLQGGNTEAFF.

This clone was observed a handful of times. The chain is built from TRBV5-1 and TRBJ2-1, with 8 bases that match TRBD2. With 4 bases clipped from V and 0 bases from J, the junction kept 3 bases outside the gene matches. Germline CDR1 is SGHRS and CDR2 is YFSETQ. The CDR3 has 15 residues. DNA of the CDR3: TGCGCCAGCAGCCAAACTAGCGGCTCCTACAATGAGCAGTTCTTC. Its translation: CASSQTSGSYNEQFF.

The table lists this clone with a few counts. The chain combines TRBV5-1 with TRBJ1-1; maybe TRBD1 (5 bases). Germline V gene data show CDR1 as SGHRS and CDR2 as YFSETQ. V was cut by 3 bases and J by 3 bases, with 12 bases left in between. This CDR3 has 14 amino acids. CDR3 amino acids: CASSSGMADTEAFF. CDR3 nucleotide sequence: TGCGCCAGCAGCTCAGGGATGGCAGACACTGAAGCTTTCTTT.

V and J are TRBV16 and TRBJ1-1, with 7 bases identical to TRBD1. V trimming: 3 bases; J trimming: 12 bases; junction bases outside the gene matches: 7. The CDR3 totals 12 residues. The germline V gene has CDR1 KGHSY and CDR2 FQNENV. DNA of the CDR3: TGTGCCAGCAGCCAGGTACAGGGGAGGACTTTCTTT. Amino acids: CASSQVQGRTFF. Together with reference TRBV16 and TRBJ1-1, the CDR3 gives the full variable domain: GEEVAQTPKHLVRGEGQKAKLYCAPIKGHSYVFWYQQVLKNEFKFLISFQNENVFDETGMPKERFSAKCLPNSPCSLEIQATKLEDSAVYFCASSQVQGRTFFGQGTRLTVV.

The rearrangement joins TRBV30 to TRBJ1-4; the match to TRBD1 covers 10 bases. Germline lookup yields CDR1 GTSNPN and CDR2 SVGIG (reference sequence). The V gene end was trimmed by 0 bases and the J gene end by 7 bases; junction bases not matched to a gene: 5. This CDR3 has 15 amino acids. In nucleotides, the CDR3 is TGTGCCTGGAGTGTCGTGACAGGGGGCCTTGAAAAACTGTTTTTT. Protein sequence: CAWSVVTGGLEKLFF. Using reference TRBV30 and TRBJ1-4 for the parts outside the CDR3, the full variable domain is SQTIHQWPATLVQPVGSPLSLECTVEGTSNPNLYWYRQAAGRGLQLLFYSVGIGQISSEVPQNLSASRPQDRQFILSSKKLLLSDSGFYLCAWSVVTGGLEKLFFGSGTQLSVL.

The gene calls are TRBV5-6 and TRBJ1-1, with TRBD1 matching 10 bases. Trimming cost V 4 bases and J 5 bases; bases outside gene matches: 8. The CDR3 consists of 15 residues. The germline CDR1 and CDR2 sequences are SGHDT and YYEEEE. The CDR3 here is CASSAPGTGETEAFF. The CDR3 nucleotides read TGTGCCAGCAGCGCACCCGGGACAGGGGAAACTGAAGCTTTCTTT.

As concerns this clone: Other nucleotide sequences in the sample specify the same CDR3. V gene TRBV19 combines with J gene TRBJ2-2; 7 bases line up with TRBD1. In germline, CDR1 is LNHDA, CDR2 SQIVND (reference sequence). Trimming took 6 bases from V and 0 from J; bases not matched to a gene: 4. The CDR3 consists of 15 residues. Here the CDR3 reads CASSAGTANTGELFF. CDR3 nucleotide sequence: TGTGCCAGTAGCGCCGGGACAGCGAACACCGGGGAGCTGTTTTTT.

CDR3 sequence: CASSPSGLRIYEQYF. CDR3 nucleotides: TGTGCCAGCAGCCCCTCGGGACTGCGGATCTACGAGCAGTACTTC. The chain employs TRBV3-1 (or the pseudogene TRBV3-2) and TRBJ2-7; possible D gene TRBD2, 6 bases. The germline gives CDR1 LGHDT, CDR2 YNNKEL (reference sequence). This CDR3 is 15 amino acids long. V lost 4 bases to trimming and J lost 3 bases, with 16 bases between them.

The chain carries TRBV28 and TRBJ1-2, with a possible D match to TRBD1 (5 bases). The CDR3 totals 16 residues. V was trimmed by 2 bases and J by 4 bases, leaving 17 bases between them. Germline CDR1 is MDHEN and CDR2 is SYDVKM. DNA for the CDR3: TGTGCCAGCAGTTTACCGGGTCAGGGATCGAGCTATGGCTACACCTTC. It encodes CASSLPGQGSSYGYTF.

The chain has TRBV30 and TRBJ1-3; D is possibly TRBD1 (5 bases). Between the trimmed V and J ends, which lost 5 bases and 0 bases, there was a span of 14 bases. Germline loops: CDR1 GTSNPN, CDR2 SVGIG (reference sequence). The CDR3 totals 15 residues. The CDR3 region has the DNA TGTGCCTGGCTGGAAACAGGACGCTCTGGAAACACCATATATTTT. Translation gives CAWLETGRSGNTIYF.